The entry that follows covers one T cell receptor (beta chain) sequence. This receptor's antigen is unknown. No base quality information exists; no much larger clone differs at one position. The data were taken from a study of cytomegalovirus exposure and HLA in healthy donors (dated by TCRdb to the late 2010s). About the full investigation: A later analysis indicated that the 130 or so validation repertoires were generated on the platform also employed for the approximately 690 repertoires of the first cohort. Besides the first cohort of some 670 subjects, a separate validation cohort made up of 95 to 150 different subjects was used. High-throughput TCR immunosequencing, statistical association of individual TCRs with disease status, and machine learning were combined to predict cytomegalovirus infection status. The study aimed to test whether cataloging public T cell receptors could reveal signatures of past pathogen exposure. Broad study findings and their caveats: The classifier was reported to diagnose cytomegalovirus status with high specificity and sensitivity in both the original and validation cohorts. In vitro tests confirmed that a few of the cytomegalovirus-associated TCR beta chains recognize cytomegalovirus antigens. Most TCR sequences were observed very rarely across donors, whereas some public TCRs were present in many individuals. Of the cluster scores, 90% to 95% were above 0 in a later analysis, which found that TCRs clustered in the first cohort also tended to co-occur in the 120 validation repertoires. In the study, approximately 160 TCR beta chains were listed as associated with cytomegalovirus. It was suggested by the authors that the approach could potentially be generalized to other disease states and immunological phenotypes. A later analysis lacked HLA typing for the validation cohort, so it scored co-occurrence in that cohort across all 120 repertoires.

The germline V gene encodes CDR1 SNHLY and CDR2 FYNNEI. V is reduced by 3 bases and J by 0 bases, leaving a spacing of 6 bases between them. The cysteine opens and the phenylalanine closes a CDR3 of 13 amino acids. CDR3 DNA is the only sequence kept; it has 39 bases, read in frame from the first base. The donors were included in the validation cohort of roughly 120 subjects, a group kept apart from the roughly 730-subject first cohort. The library was built by means of the immunoSEQ multiplex PCR assay. On the authors' methods: A statistical classification framework was built for diagnosing cytomegalovirus status from the catalog of TCR beta chain sequences. The clones in this table, taken by TCRdb from immuneACCESS, are in-frame only. Not every clone is retained; where verified, under half of the shortfall comes from an unresolved V gene, and the cause of the rest is unknown. The DNA was the basis for D and trimming; V, J and clone size are from that table. A total of 250,000 to 350,000 clones appear in this sample, 88% of them only once. The biggest ten clones account for around 0.91% of the sample.

The sequence joins TRBV2 to TRBJ2-7, with a weak D call of TRBD1 (6 bases match). The clonotype originates from a man aged 25-45 years in good health and CMV-seronegative. The sequenced sample was PBMCs. In nucleotides, the sequence is TGTGCCAGCAGTGAGGACAGCTCCTACGAGCAGTACTTC. Protein translation: CASSEDSSYEQYF.